The 10 T cell receptor beta chains below come from one sample, sequenced in a study of blood T cells in healthy people across ages. Alongside a J-beta primer mix, a sample-barcoded 5' primer served in a second PCR lasting roughly 7 to 12 cycles. TCRdb re-called the 5' RACE reads with MiXCR, one entry per CDR3 protein. Of 900,000 to 950,000 distinct CDR3 sequences listed, 25% to 35% were seen once; the top ten hold approximately 10%. These data were also filed under a second study, of T cells of mothers and their children.

Sequenced: blood. These receptors originate from a woman in her forties in good health.

This clonotype was picked up a small number of times. The rearrangement links TRBV12-3 or TRBV12-4 to TRBJ2-5; 13 bases align to TRBD2. The ends lost 5 bases at V and 11 bases at J; junction bases unmatched: 8. The CDR3 totals 14 residues. The CDR3 DNA reads as TGTGCCAGCAGTGAGACTAGCGGGGGGAGTGAGCAGTACTTC. It codes for CASSETSGGSEQYF.

This clonotype appeared a few times. Germline is not matched at one junction end, which may reflect a read error. The chain recombines TRBV12-3 or TRBV12-4 with TRBJ2-7, with 7 bases identical to TRBD1. The CDR3 is 12 amino acids. Here the CDR3 DNA reads TGTGTCAGCAGTGGGGACAGCTACGAGCAGTACTTC. It translates to CVSSGDSYEQYF.

This clonotype was counted at least ten times. The V gene is TRBV5-1, the J gene TRBJ2-7; 9 bases agree with TRBD1. Trimming took 0 bases from V and 6 from J; bases not matched to a gene: 7. The germline CDR1 and CDR2 sequences are SGHRS and YFSETQ. The CDR3 loop spans 15 amino acids. The CDR3 DNA sequence: TGCGCCAGCAGCTTGGCGCCGGGACAGGGTGGCGAGCAGTACTTC. Its translation is CASSLAPGQGGEQYF.

The table lists this clonotype with a few counts. The genes are TRBV7-2 and TRBJ2-7, with D unresolved. The CDR3 runs to 15 residues. Germline lookup yields CDR1 SGHTA and CDR2 FQGNSA. Trimming cost V 1 base and J 2 bases, with 12 bases left between them. As DNA, the CDR3 is TGTGCCAGCAGCTTAGGACCCGGAAACACCTACGAGCAGTACTTC. This codes for CASSLGPGNTYEQYF.

V usage is TRBV20-1 and J usage is TRBJ2-1; the match to TRBD2 covers 11 bases. Losses at the gene ends were 0 bases for V and 5 bases for J; bases not matched to a gene: 9. The V gene's germline CDR1 is DFQATT and CDR2 SNEGSKA (reference sequence). This CDR3 region has 17 residues. This CDR3 reads CSARDNGLAGGNNEQFF. The CDR3 bases are TGCAGTGCTAGAGATAACGGTCTAGCGGGGGGAAACAATGAGCAGTTCTTC.

The chain uses TRBV4-2 and TRBJ1-2; 7 bases agree with TRBD1. Per germline, CDR1 LGHNA and CDR2 YNFKEQ. This CDR3 spans 15 amino acids. With V trimmed by 0 bases and J by 8 bases, 9 bases remained unmatched. CDR3 nucleotides: TGTGCCAGCAGCCAAGAGGGACGAGCAGGGGGAGGCTACACCTTC. It yields the protein CASSQEGRAGGGYTF.

This clonotype came up many times. V gene TRBV29-1 combines with J gene TRBJ2-6; D remains ambiguous. The CDR3 is made up of 14 amino acids. V lost 4 bases and J lost 2, with 9 bases in between. Germline CDR1 is SQVTM and CDR2 is ANQGSEA. The CDR3 loop reads CSVGSGTGANVLTF. The DNA of the CDR3 is TGCAGCGTTGGATCGGGTACTGGGGCCAACGTCCTGACTTTC.

J is TRBJ1-2 and V is TRBV19; 9 bases are a match to TRBD1. This CDR3 has 15 amino acids. Germline CDR1 is LNHDA and CDR2 is SQIVND (reference sequence). V lost 4 bases and J lost 3; bases outside the gene matches: 6. CDR3 sequence (DNA): TGTGCCAGTAGTAGATGGGACAGGGTTGACTATGGCTACACCTTC. Residues: CASSRWDRVDYGYTF.

This clonotype was detected only a few times. The chain couples TRBV12-3 or TRBV12-4 to TRBJ1-5; D is possibly TRBD1 (6 bases). V lost 5 bases and J 3 bases, leaving 14 bases between the germline ends. The CDR3 spans 15 residues. For the CDR3, the DNA is TGTGCCAGCAGTCGTGACAGGTTGAACAATCAGCCCCAGCATTTT. Translation: CASSRDRLNNQPQHF.

At least ten counts were recorded for this clonotype. Sequence at one end of the junction differs from germline and may be a read error. The chain joins TRBV7-7 to TRBJ2-1; D is perhaps TRBD1 or TRBD2 (6 bases each). From germline, CDR1 is SSHAT and CDR2 FNYEAQ (reference sequence). The CDR3 spans 16 residues. The chain's CDR3 is CASSPSPGAPYNEQFF. The CDR3 DNA reads as TGTGCTAGCAGCCCAAGCCCGGGGGCCCCCTACAATGAGCAGTTCTTC.